This T cell receptor (beta chain) was sequenced in a study of blood T cell repertoires in COVID-19. Study at large: The samples span acute and convalescent COVID-19 from the United States, Italy and Spain. T cells, B-cell-depleted T cells, or PBMCs supplied cDNA or gDNA.

Trimming took off 1 base at V and 5 bases at J, with 12 bases between the two ends. CDR1 is SGHVS and CDR2 is FQNEAQ in the germline V gene. The CDR3 extends over 14 amino acids. Enrolment of Seattle patients took place during active infection, and they were followed longitudinally. In the study's own analysis: Reference gene primer amplification yielded estimated nucleated cell counts. The method was immunoSEQ multiplex PCR; TCRdb's version includes in-frame clones alone and lacks a portion of them. V and J calls and clone size follow that table, whereas D and trimming were derived from the DNA. The sample yields 270,000 or so clones, 80% to 90% seen once.

The TCR was taken from a woman in her 30s with COVID-19, enrolled during active disease. V is TRBV7-8 and J is TRBJ2-7; TRBD2 is a possible D gene (5 bases). The sample comprised peripheral blood. CDR3 coding DNA: TGTGCCAGCAGCTTAGATTGGCCGGGGAACGAGCAGTACTTC. Translating gives CASSLDWPGNEQYF.